This TCR beta chain is from a study of blood T cell repertoires in COVID-19 (dated by TCRdb to 2018 to 2021). Study-level background: Samples from collaborators originated in the United States, Italy and Spain and spanned both the acute and convalescent phases of COVID-19. The material from the prospective study consisted of cDNA or gDNA derived from T cells, B-cell-depleted T cells, or PBMCs. Subjects who had been exposed to COVID-19, were actively infected with it, or had recovered from it provided the deeply sampled blood TCRbeta repertoires that made up the dataset. The repertoires were released in a freely available public database intended as a resource for research on the immune response to SARS-CoV-2. The samples were drawn from two sources: the first 160 participants of the ongoing ImmuneRACE study, and 950 to 1,500 subjects contributed by 6 global collaborators. Sample metadata almost always included a de-identified subject ID, COVID-19 status, age in years and sex. Where available, HLA class I and class II types were taken from metadata supplied by the sample provider and were not determined by assay-based typing. On the study overall, not on this receptor specifically: Clinical and demographic metadata were provided uncurated, with the amount varying by source and participant.

The junction carries 13 bases between V and J, which are trimmed by 2 bases and 8 bases respectively. The CDR3 covers 14 residues, taking in both the cysteine and the phenylalanine. The kept DNA is CDR3 alone, 42 bases in frame from the first base. For CDR1 and CDR2, the germline V gene (reference sequence) lists MNHNY and SVGAGI. The immunoSEQ Assay, a bias-controlled multiplex PCR, was used to amplify TCRbeta CDR3 regions from genomic DNA. The authors' pipeline ran thus. The number of nucleated cells in each sample was estimated from the amplification of reference gene primers within the assay. To quantify the absolute abundance of each unique TCRbeta CDR3 rearrangement, sequence reads were collapsed and filtered. For each sample, productive Simpson clonality was calculated as the square root of Simpson's diversity index across productive rearrangements. TCRdb mirrors the immuneACCESS table, restricted to in-frame sequences. Some clones are absent from its copies; in checked studies, under half trace to an unresolved V gene, and the reason for the others is unknown. V, J and clone size reflect that table, while D and trimming were determined from the DNA. The sample records under 300,000 clones, roughly 88% of which are singletons. In total, the top ten clones hold 12% of the sample.

On this clone itself: Its cognate antigen has yet to be identified. There are no base qualities to consult, and no much larger clone falls within one base.

Collaborating institutions collected whole blood in K2EDTA tubes following their own protocols. For TCRbeta analysis, collaborators shipped samples in one of three forms: frozen whole blood, isolated PBMCs, or DNA extracted from either of those sample types. The sequence was obtained from an elderly man with acute or convalescent COVID-19. Input material: peripheral blood. Recombination connected TRBV6-6 to TRBJ1-5, and possibly TRBD1, on 6 matching bases. The nucleotides read TGTGCCAGCAGTTACCCGGGGGGCGTGGAGCCCCAGCATTTT. Its amino acids are CASSYPGGVEPQHF.